This TCR beta chain comes out of a study of spatial heterogeneity in lung cancer. Findings of the study overall: Counts of expanded intratumoral alpha and beta TCRs tracked tumor mutation counts.

The V gene's germline CDR1 is SGHAT and CDR2 FQNNGV. The length of the CDR3 is 16 residues. Between the trimmed V and J ends, which lost 1 base and 1 base, there was a span of 13 bases. This clonotype has at least ten counts. The target antigen is unknown. The time point: sample taken at primary tumor resection. Each CDR3 protein is one row after TCRdb ran MiXCR on the 5' RACE reads. The top ten hold 21% of the sample, which has about 100,000 distinct CDR3 sequences, under 4.5% seen once. Specimen: lung tumor tissue, collected at surgery. The source of this sequence is a male donor with early-stage non-small cell lung cancer. The V gene is TRBV11-2, the J gene TRBJ2-5; D is possibly TRBD1 (6 bases). The CDR3: CASSLVAGATQETQYF. As DNA, the CDR3 is TGTGCCAGCAGCTTAGTCGCAGGGGCCACCCAAGAGACCCAGTACTTC. The full variable domain, its missing parts supplied by reference TRBV11-2 and TRBJ2-5, is EAGVAQSPRYKIIEKRQSVAFWCNPISGHATLYWYQQILGQGPKLLIQFQNNGVVDDSQLPKDRFSAERLKGVDSTLKIQPAKLEDSAVYLCASSLVAGATQETQYFGPGTRLLVL.